The clone carrying this T cell receptor (beta chain) appeared many times. This sample was taken from a study of early T cells in non-severe SARS-CoV-2 infection. Study-wide context: Sequenced material consisted of bulk RNA (from unsorted whole blood), and chains were unpaired.

TCRdb ran MiXCR on the 5' RACE reads and lists one entry per CDR3 protein. The data hold approximately 77,000 distinct CDR3 sequences, with roughly a sixth observed a single time. With 4 bases clipped from V and 8 bases from J, the junction kept 5 bases outside the gene matches. This CDR3 contains 14 residues. In germline, CDR1 is LGHDT, CDR2 YNNKEL (reference sequence). What was sequenced was whole blood. This sequence was found in an adult who was a healthcare worker with PCR-confirmed SARS-CoV-2 infection or an uninfected control (not recorded which). This sequence joins TRBV3-1 and TRBJ1-6; the match to TRBD1 covers 7 bases. DNA of the CDR3: TGTGCCAGCAGCCTTCCGGGACAGCATTCACCCCTCCACTTT. Encoded protein: CASSLPGQHSPLHF.